One and the same sample provided the 9 T cell receptor beta chains below, sequenced in a study of PD-L1 blockade in urothelial cancer (dated by TCRdb to the late 2010s). Library preparation employed the immunoSEQ multiplex PCR assay. TCRdb obtained this table from immuneACCESS and retained in-frame rearrangements with V and J assigned. These tables miss some clones; where compared with another copy, unresolved V genes account for less than half of the shortfall, and the remainder is unexplained. Within this sample are approximately 110,000 clones, with 70% to 85% of them counted one time only. 2.4% of the sample belongs to the ten largest clones. Sample: PBMCs, taken around atezolizumab (anti-PD-L1) treatment. These receptor sequences come from a man aged 45-65 years with urothelial cancer.

V and J are TRBV28 and TRBJ2-3; TRBD1 might be the D (6 bases). Deletions cut 4 bases from V and 4 bases from J, with 15 bases between. Germline CDR1 is MDHEN and CDR2 is SYDVKM. The CDR3 length is 15 residues. The CDR3: CASSSFMRQADTQYF. The CDR3 DNA reads as TGTGCCAGCAGTTCCTTCATGCGACAGGCAGATACGCAGTATTTT.

The gene calls are TRBV6-6 and TRBJ2-1, with D uncertain. Trimming removed 7 bases from V and 8 bases from J, with 12 bases in between. The CDR3 has 12 residues. Germline V gene sequence: CDR1 MNHNY, CDR2 SVGAGI (reference sequence). The CDR3 sequence is CASNLGPDEQFF. CDR3 in DNA: TGTGCCAGCAATCTAGGCCCAGATGAGCAGTTCTTC.

This clone has only one observation. The chain is built from TRBV5-1 and TRBJ2-2; D possibly corresponds to TRBD2 (5 bases). Germline values: CDR1 SGHRS, CDR2 YFSETQ. V shed 4 bases and J shed 0 bases, with 13 bases lying between them. The length of the CDR3 is 16 residues. CDR3 sequence (DNA): TGCGCCAGCAGCCCTCGGGGAGTAGCGAACACCGGGGAGCTGTTTTTT. This translates into CASSPRGVANTGELFF.

This clone was recorded at least ten times. The rearrangement links TRBV2 to TRBJ1-2; TRBD1 is a possible D gene (6 bases). Germline lookup yields CDR1 SNHLY and CDR2 FYNNEI. Trimming took off 4 bases at V and 7 bases at J, with 25 bases between the two ends. The CDR3 totals 17 residues. The CDR3 reads CASSGQEARSARGGYTF. CDR3 bases: TGTGCCAGCAGTGGACAGGAGGCTCGATCAGCACGGGGTGGCTACACCTTC.

The genes are TRBV11-2 and TRBJ1-6; no reliable D call. The length of the CDR3 is 15 residues. CDR1 and CDR2 (germline): SGHAT, FQNNGV. V lost 6 bases and J 0 bases, leaving 9 bases between the germline ends. In DNA form, the CDR3 reads TGTGCCAGCAGGCGTCTGAGCTCCTATAATTCACCCCTCCACTTT. Its protein is CASRRLSSYNSPLHF.

The V gene is TRBV6-1, the J gene TRBJ2-4, with no clear D. CDR1 is MNHNS, CDR2 SASEGT, per germline. This CDR3 has 13 residues. With 2 bases removed from V and 4 bases from J, the gap between germline ends came to 6 bases. For the CDR3, the DNA is TGTGCCAGCAGTGAATACGGGAAAAACATTCAGTACTTC. Amino acids: CASSEYGKNIQYF.

The gene calls are TRBV28 and TRBJ2-1, with 15 bases identical to TRBD2. The CDR3 sequence is 15 residues long. From germline, CDR1 is MDHEN and CDR2 SYDVKM. The ends lost 5 bases at V and 5 bases at J; junction bases unmatched: 1. The CDR3 here is CASSGTSGRNNEQFF. The CDR3, as DNA: TGTGCCAGCAGTGGGACTAGCGGGAGGAACAATGAGCAGTTCTTC.

The genes are TRBV6-1 and TRBJ2-7; D is perhaps TRBD1 (5 bases). The CDR3 is made up of 12 amino acids. Germline CDR1 MNHNS, CDR2 SASEGT. With 3 bases removed from V and 9 bases from J, the gap between germline ends came to 12 bases. This CDR3 is CASSDRASGQYF. The DNA for the CDR3 is TGTGCCAGCAGTGACAGGGCAAGTGGGCAGTACTTC.

The chain has TRBV28 and TRBJ1-2; D gene uncertain. Germline V gene sequence: CDR1 MDHEN, CDR2 SYDVKM. V gave up 10 bases and J gave up 2 bases, with 11 bases separating them. The CDR3 covers 12 residues. The CDR3 loop reads CATQSGNYGYTF. The DNA of the CDR3 is TGTGCCACCCAATCCGGGAACTATGGCTACACCTTC.